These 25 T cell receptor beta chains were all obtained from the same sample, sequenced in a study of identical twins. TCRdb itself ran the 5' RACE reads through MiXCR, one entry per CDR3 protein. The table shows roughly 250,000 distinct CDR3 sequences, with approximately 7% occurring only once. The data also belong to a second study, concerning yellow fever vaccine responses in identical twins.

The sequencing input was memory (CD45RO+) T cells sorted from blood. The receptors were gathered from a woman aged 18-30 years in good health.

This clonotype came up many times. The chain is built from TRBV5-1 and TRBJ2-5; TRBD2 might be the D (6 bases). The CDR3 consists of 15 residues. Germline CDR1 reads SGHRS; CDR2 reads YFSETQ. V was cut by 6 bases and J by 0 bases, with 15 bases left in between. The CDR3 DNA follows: TGCGCCAGCAACCTTGGGCGGGGCAACCAAGAGACCCAGTACTTC. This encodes CASNLGRGNQETQYF.

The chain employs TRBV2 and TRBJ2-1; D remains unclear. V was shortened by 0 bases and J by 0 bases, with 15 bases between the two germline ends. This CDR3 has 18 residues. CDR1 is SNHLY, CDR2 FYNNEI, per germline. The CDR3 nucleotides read TGTGCCAGCAGTGAAGCGCTGAGACATCCGAGCTCCTACAATGAGCAGTTCTTC. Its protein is CASSEALRHPSSYNEQFF.

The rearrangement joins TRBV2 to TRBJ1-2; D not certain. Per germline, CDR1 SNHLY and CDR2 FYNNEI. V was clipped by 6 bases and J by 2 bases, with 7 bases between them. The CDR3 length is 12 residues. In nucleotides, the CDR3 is TGTGCCAGCAGGACCGGGAACTATGGCTACACCTTC. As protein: CASRTGNYGYTF.

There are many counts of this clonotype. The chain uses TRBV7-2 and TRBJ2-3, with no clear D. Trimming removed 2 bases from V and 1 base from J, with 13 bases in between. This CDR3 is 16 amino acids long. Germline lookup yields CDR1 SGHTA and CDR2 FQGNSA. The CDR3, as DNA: TGTGCCAGCAGCTTACGACTTCGGGCAGGCACAGATACGCAGTATTTT. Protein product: CASSLRLRAGTDTQYF.

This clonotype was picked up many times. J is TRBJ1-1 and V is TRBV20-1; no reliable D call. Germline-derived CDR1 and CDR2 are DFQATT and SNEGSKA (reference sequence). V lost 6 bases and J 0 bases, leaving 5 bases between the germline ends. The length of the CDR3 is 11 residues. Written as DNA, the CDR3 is TGCAGTGCCCCCGTGAACACTGAAGCTTTCTTT. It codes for CSAPVNTEAFF.

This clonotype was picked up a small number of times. The CDR3 reads CASSLEGLGDWETQYF. In DNA, the CDR3 is TGTGCCAGCAGCTTAGAGGGACTAGGGGATTGGGAGACCCAGTACTTC. The chain uses TRBV7-9 and TRBJ2-5; 8 positions match TRBD2. V dropped 1 base and J dropped 5; count of bases not matched to a gene: 9. Germline lookup yields CDR1 SEHNR and CDR2 FQNEAQ (reference sequence). This CDR3 has 16 amino acids.

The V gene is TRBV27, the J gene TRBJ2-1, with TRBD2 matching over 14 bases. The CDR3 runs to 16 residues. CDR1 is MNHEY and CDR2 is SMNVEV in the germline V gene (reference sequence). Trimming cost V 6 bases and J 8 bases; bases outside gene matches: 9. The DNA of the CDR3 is TGTGCCAGCAGGGCCCTGACTAGCGGGAGGGCCTATGAGCAGTTCTTC. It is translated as CASRALTSGRAYEQFF.

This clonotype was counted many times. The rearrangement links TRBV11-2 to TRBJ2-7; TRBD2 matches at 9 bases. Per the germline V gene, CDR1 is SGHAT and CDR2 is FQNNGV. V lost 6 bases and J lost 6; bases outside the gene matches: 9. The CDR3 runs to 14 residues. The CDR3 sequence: CASSFEREEGEQYF. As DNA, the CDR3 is TGTGCCAGCAGTTTCGAGCGGGAGGAAGGCGAGCAGTACTTC. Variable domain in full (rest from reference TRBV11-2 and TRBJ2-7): EAGVAQSPRYKIIEKRQSVAFWCNPISGHATLYWYQQILGQGPKLLIQFQNNGVVDDSQLPKDRFSAERLKGVDSTLKIQPAKLEDSAVYLCASSFEREEGEQYFGPGTRLTVT.

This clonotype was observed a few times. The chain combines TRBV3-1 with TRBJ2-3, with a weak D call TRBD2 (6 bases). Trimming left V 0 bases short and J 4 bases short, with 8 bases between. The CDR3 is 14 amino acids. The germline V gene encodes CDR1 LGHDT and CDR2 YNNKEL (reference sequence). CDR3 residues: CASSQDWGADTQYF. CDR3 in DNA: TGTGCCAGCAGCCAAGATTGGGGGGCAGATACGCAGTATTTT.

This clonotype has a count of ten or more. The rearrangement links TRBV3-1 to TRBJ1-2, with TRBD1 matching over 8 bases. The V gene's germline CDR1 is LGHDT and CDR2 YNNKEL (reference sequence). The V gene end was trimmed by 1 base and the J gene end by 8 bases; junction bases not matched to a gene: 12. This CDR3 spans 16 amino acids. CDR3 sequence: CASSQGWTGSGGGYTF. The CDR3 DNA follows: TGTGCCAGCAGCCAAGGTTGGACAGGGAGCGGCGGAGGCTACACCTTC.

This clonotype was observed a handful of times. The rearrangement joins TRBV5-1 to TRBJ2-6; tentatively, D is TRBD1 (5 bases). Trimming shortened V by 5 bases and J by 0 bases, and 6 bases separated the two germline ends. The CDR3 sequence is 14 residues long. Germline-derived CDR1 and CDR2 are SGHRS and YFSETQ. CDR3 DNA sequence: TGCGCCAGCAGGGGGCACTCTGGGGCCAACGTCCTGACTTTC. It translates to CASRGHSGANVLTF.

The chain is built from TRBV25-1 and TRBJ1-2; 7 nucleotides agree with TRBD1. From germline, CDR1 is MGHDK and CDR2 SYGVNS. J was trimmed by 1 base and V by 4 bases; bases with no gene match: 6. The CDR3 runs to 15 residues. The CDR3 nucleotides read TGTGCCAGCAGTGCATCCGGGACAGATAACTATGGCTACACCTTC. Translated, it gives CASSASGTDNYGYTF.

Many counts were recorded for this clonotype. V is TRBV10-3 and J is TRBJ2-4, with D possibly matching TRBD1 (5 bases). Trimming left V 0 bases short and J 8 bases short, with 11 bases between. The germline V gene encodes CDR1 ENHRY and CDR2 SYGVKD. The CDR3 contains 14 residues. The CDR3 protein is CAISESAGAYIQYF. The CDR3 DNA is TGTGCCATCAGTGAGTCTGCTGGGGCGTACATTCAGTACTTC.

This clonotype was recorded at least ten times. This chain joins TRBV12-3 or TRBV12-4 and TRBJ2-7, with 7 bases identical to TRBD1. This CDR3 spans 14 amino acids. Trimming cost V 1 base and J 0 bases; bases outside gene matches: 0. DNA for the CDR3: TGTGCCAGCAGTTTAGACAGGGGCTCCTACGAGCAGTACTTC. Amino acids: CASSLDRGSYEQYF.

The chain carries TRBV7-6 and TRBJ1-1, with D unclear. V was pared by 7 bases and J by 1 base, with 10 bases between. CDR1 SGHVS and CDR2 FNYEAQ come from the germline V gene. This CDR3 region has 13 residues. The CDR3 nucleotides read TGTGCCAGCAAACCCTATCGGAACACTGAAGCTTTCTTT. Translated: CASKPYRNTEAFF.

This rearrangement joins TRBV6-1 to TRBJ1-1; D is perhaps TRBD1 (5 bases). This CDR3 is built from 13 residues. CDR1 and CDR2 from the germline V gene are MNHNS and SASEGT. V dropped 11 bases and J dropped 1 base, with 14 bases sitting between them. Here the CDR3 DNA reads TGTGCCTGCAAACAACAGGAGAACACTGAAGCTTTCTTT. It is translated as CACKQQENTEAFF.

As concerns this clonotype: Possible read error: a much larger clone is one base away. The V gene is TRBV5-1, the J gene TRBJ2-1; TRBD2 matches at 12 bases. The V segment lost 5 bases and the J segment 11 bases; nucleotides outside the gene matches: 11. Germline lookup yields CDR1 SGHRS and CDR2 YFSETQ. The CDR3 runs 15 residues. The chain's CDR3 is CASRLTSGRLDQQFF. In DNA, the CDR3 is TGCGCCAGCAGGTTGACTAGCGGGAGACTCGATCAGCAGTTCTTC.

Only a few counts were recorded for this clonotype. The DNA of the CDR3 is TGTGCCAGCAGTGAAGCGGCGGGACAGGGGAGTGAAAAACTGTTTTTT. Its protein is CASSEAAGQGSEKLFF. This chain uses TRBV6-1 with TRBJ1-4; 10 nucleotides align to TRBD1. V was clipped by 0 bases and J by 7 bases; unmatched bases: 5. The CDR3 is 16 residues long. From germline, CDR1 is MNHNS and CDR2 SASEGT.

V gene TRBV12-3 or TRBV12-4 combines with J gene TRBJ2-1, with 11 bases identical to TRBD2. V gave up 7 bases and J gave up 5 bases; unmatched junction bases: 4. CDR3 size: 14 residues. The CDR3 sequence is CASTQGLADNEQFF. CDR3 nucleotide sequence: TGTGCCAGCACCCAGGGACTAGCGGACAATGAGCAGTTCTTC.

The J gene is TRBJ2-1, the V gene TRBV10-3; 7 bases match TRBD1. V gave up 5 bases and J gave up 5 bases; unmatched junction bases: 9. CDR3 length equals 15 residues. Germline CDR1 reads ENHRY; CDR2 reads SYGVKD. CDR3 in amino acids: CAISKPDRNHNEQFF. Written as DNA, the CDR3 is TGTGCCATCAGTAAACCGGACAGGAACCACAATGAGCAGTTCTTC.

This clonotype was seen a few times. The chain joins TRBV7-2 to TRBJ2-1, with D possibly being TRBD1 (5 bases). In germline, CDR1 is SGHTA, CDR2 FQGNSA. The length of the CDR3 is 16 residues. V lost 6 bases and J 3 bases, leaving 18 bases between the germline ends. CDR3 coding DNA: TGTGCCAGCAGAGAATCAGGGCCCTTATACTACAATGAGCAGTTCTTC. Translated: CASRESGPLYYNEQFF.

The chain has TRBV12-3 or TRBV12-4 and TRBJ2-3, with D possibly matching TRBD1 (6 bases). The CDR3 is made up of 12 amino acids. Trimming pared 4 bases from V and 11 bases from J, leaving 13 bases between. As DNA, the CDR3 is TGTGCCAGCAGTTACAGGGACCTGGGGCAGTATTTT. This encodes CASSYRDLGQYF.

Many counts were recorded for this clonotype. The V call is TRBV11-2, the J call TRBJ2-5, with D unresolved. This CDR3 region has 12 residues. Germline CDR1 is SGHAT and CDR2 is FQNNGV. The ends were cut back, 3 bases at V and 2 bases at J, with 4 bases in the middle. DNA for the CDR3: TGTGCCAGCAGCTTCATGCAAGAGACCCAGTACTTC. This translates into CASSFMQETQYF. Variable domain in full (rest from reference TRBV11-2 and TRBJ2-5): EAGVAQSPRYKIIEKRQSVAFWCNPISGHATLYWYQQILGQGPKLLIQFQNNGVVDDSQLPKDRFSAERLKGVDSTLKIQPAKLEDSAVYLCASSFMQETQYFGPGTRLLVL.

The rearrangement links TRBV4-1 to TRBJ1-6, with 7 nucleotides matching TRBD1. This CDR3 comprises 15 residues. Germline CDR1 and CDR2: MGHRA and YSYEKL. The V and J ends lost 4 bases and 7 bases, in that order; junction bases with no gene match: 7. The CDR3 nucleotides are TGCGCCAGCAGCCTCCAGGGCAGGGGGAATTCACCCCTCCACTTT. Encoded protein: CASSLQGRGNSPLHF.

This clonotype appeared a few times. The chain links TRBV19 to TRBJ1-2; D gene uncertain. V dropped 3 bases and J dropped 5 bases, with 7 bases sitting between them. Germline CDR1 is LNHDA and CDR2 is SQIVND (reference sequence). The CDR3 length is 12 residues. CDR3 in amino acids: CASSMGGYGYTF. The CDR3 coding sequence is TGTGCCAGTAGTATGGGTGGATATGGCTACACCTTC.